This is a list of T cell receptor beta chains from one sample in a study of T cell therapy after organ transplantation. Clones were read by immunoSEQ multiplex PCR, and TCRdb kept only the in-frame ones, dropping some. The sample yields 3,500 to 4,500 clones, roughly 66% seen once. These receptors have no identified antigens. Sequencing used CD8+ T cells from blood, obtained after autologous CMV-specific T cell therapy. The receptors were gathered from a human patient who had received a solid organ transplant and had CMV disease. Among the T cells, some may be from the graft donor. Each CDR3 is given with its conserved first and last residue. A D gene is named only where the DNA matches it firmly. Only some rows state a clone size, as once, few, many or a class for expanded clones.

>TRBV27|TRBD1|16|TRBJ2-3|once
TGTGCCAGCATTCCTTCGACAGGGAGAGGATCAGATACGCAGTATTTT
CASIPSTGRGSDTQYF
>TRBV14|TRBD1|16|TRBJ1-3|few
TGTGCCAGCAGCGCCCGTGACAGGGGCCTTGGAAACACCATATATTTT
CASSARDRGLGNTIYF
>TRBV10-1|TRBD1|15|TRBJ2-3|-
TGCGCCAGCAGTTCCGGACAGGTCCACACAGATACGCAGTATTTT
CASSSGQVHTDTQYF
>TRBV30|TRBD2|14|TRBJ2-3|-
TGTGCCTGGAGTGTCACGGGAGGGATAGATACGCAGTATTTT
CAWSVTGGIDTQYF
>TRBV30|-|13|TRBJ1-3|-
TGTGCCTGGACGACACACTCTGGAAACACCATATATTTT
CAWTTHSGNTIYF
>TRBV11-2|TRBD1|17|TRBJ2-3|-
TGTGCCAGCAGCTTAGCGGTACAGGGGTTAAGGGCAGATACGCAGTATTTT
CASSLAVQGLRADTQYF
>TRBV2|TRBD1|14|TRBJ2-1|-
TGTGCCAGCAGCTTACCCACTACAGGGGATGAGCAGTTCTTC
CASSLPTTGDEQFF
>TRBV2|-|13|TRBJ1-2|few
TGTGCCAGCAGGGATGGGTCCCTGCTTGGCTACACCTTC
CASRDGSLLGYTF
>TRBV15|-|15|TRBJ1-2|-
TGTGCCACCAGCAGAGATGGGACCGTAATTTATGGCTACACCTTC
CATSRDGTVIYGYTF
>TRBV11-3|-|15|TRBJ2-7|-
TGTGCCAGCAGCCAGGATCAGACCTCTTGGGGCGAGCAGTACTTC
CASSQDQTSWGEQYF